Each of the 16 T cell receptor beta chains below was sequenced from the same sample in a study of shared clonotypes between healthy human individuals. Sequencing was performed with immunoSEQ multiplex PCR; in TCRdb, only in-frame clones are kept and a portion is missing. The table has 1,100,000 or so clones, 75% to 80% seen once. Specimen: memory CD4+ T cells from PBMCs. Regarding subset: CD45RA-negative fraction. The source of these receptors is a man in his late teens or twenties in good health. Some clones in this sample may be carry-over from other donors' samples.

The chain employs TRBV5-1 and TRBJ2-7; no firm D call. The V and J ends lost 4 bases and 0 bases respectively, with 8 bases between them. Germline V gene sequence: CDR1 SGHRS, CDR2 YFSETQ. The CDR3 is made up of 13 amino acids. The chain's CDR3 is CASSLLSSYEQYF. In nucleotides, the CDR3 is TGCGCCAGCAGCCTGCTGAGCTCCTACGAGCAGTACTTC.

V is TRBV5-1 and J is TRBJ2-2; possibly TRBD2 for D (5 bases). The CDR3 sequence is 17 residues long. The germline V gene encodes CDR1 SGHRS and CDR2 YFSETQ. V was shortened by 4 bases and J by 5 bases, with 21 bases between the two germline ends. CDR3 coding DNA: TGCGCCAGCAGCCCGGCAGTTAACGGGGAGCGGACCGGGGAGCTGTTTTTT. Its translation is CASSPAVNGERTGELFF.

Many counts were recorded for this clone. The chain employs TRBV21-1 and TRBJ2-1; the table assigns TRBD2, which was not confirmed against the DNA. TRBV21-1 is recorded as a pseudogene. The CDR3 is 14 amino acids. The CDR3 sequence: CASSTAVPGNEQFF. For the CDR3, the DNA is TGTGCCAGCAGCACAGCCGTTCCGGGGAATGAGCAGTTCTTC.

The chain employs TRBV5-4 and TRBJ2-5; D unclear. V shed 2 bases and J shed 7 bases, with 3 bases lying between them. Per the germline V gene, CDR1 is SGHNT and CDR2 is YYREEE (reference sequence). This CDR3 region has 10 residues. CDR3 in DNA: TGTGCCAGCAGCTTAGGGACCCAGTACTTC. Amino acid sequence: CASSLGTQYF.

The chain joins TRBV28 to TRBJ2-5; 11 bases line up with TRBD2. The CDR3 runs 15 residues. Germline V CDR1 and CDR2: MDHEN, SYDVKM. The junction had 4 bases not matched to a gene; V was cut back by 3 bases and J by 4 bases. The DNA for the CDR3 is TGTGCCAGCAGTTTTAGCGGGAGGGCCGGAGAGACCCAGTACTTC. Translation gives CASSFSGRAGETQYF.

CDR3 sequence reads: CASSEWEASLAKNIQYF. The CDR3 DNA sequence: TGCGCCAGCAGTGAGTGGGAGGCATCCTTAGCCAAAAACATTCAGTACTTC. The genes are TRBV10-2 and TRBJ2-4, with D perhaps matching TRBD2 (6 bases). This CDR3 region has 17 residues. V lost 1 base, J lost 0 bases, and 13 bases lay in between. Germline V gene data show CDR1 as WSHSY and CDR2 as SAAADI.

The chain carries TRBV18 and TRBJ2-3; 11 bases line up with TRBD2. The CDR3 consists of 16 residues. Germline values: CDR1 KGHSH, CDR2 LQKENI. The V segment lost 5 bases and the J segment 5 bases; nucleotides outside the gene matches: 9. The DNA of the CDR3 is TGTGCCAGCTCAGGAATACTAGCGGGAGATGTAGATACGCAGTATTTT. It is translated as CASSGILAGDVDTQYF.

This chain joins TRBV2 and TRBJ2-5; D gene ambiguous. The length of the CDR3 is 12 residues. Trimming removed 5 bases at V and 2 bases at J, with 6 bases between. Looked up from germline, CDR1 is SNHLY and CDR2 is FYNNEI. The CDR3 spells CASSSAQETQYF. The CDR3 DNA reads TGTGCCAGCAGTAGCGCTCAAGAGACCCAGTACTTC.

As DNA, the CDR3 is TGTGCCAGCAGCGTGGACAGTTCCTACGAGCAGTACTTC. Protein sequence: CASSVDSSYEQYF. This chain uses TRBV7-8 with TRBJ2-7, with TRBD1 as a possible D gene (6 bases). Trimming took off 5 bases at V and 1 base at J, with 9 bases between the two ends. Germline V lookup: CDR1 SGHVS, CDR2 FQNEAQ. The CDR3 spans 13 residues.

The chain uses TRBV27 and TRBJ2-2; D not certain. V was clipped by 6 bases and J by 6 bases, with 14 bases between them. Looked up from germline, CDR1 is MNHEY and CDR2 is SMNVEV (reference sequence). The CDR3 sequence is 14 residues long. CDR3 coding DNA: TGTGCCAGCAGCTCCTCGTGGGCGGCCGGGGAGCTGTTTTTT. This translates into CASSSSWAAGELFF.

CDR3 in amino acids: CASSFEGGSSYEQYF. The CDR3 DNA reads TGTGCCAGCAGCTTTGAAGGGGGGAGCTCCTACGAGCAGTACTTC. The chain has TRBV7-8 and TRBJ2-7; D is tentatively TRBD1 or TRBD2 (6 bases each). V lost 3 bases to trimming and J lost 0 bases, with 12 bases between them. The CDR3 is 15 residues long. Germline V lookup: CDR1 SGHVS, CDR2 FQNEAQ.

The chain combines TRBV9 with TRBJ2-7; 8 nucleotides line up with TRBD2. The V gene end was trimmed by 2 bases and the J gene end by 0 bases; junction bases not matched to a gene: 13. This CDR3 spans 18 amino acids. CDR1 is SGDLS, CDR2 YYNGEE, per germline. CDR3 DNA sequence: TGTGCCAGCAGCGTTAGCGGGAACCGCGAGGGGTACTCCTACGAGCAGTACTTC. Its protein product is CASSVSGNREGYSYEQYF.

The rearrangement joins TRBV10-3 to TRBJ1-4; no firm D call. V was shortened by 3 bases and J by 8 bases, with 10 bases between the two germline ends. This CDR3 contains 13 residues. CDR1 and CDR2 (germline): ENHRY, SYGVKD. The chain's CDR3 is CAISDTTNEKLFF. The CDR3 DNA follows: TGTGCCATCAGTGACACCACAAACGAAAAACTGTTTTTT.

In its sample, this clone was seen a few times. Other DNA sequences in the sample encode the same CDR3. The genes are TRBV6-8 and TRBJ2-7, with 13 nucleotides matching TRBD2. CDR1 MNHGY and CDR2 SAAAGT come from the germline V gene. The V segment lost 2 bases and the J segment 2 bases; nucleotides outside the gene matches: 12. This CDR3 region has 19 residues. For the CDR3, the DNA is TGTGCCAGCAGTTACCTTGGGACTAGCGGGACCCATGAGCCCTACGAGCAGTACTTC. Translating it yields CASSYLGTSGTHEPYEQYF.

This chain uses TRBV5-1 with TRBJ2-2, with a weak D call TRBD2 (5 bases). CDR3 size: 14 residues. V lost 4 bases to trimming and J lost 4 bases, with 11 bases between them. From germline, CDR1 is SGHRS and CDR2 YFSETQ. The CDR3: CASSLGAITGELFF. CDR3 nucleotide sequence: TGCGCCAGCAGCCTGGGAGCGATCACCGGGGAGCTGTTTTTT. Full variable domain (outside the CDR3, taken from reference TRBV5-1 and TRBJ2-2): KAGVTQTPRYLIKTRGQQVTLSCSPISGHRSVSWYQQTPGQGLQFLFEYFSETQRNKGNFPGRFSGRQFSNSRSEMNVSTLELGDSALYLCASSLGAITGELFFGEGSRLTVL.

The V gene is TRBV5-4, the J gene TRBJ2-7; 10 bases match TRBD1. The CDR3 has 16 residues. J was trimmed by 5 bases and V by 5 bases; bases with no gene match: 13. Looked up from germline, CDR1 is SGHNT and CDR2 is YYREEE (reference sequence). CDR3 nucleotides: TGTGCCAGCAGTCCCGGGGGGACAGGGGCGGAGAACGAGCAGTACTTC. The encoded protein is CASSPGGTGAENEQYF.